Detailed here is one T cell receptor (beta chain). Its antigen remains unidentified. Study processing details: A classifier for distant metastasis in papillary thyroid cancer was constructed using CDR3 differences observed across clinicopathological groups. TCRdb reprocessed the PCR reads via MiXCR. For this entry, the V and J calls and clone size follow TCRdb and not the study's own pipeline. This table holds about 16,000 clones, 31% found once. The data are from a study of metastatic and nonmetastatic thyroid tumors. Study context: The authors compared repertoires across blood and tumor or nodule tissue from malignant and benign thyroid patients. General study points: Patients with malignant thyroid tumors reportedly had significantly higher TCR beta diversity than those with benign nodules, in blood and tumor.

Each patient went into thyroid surgery without having received any treatment. V was pared by 6 bases and J by 5 bases, with 4 bases between. The CDR3 is 11 amino acids. Germline assignment: CDR1 LNHDA and CDR2 SQIVND (reference sequence). This clonotype was sampled from a female donor with papillary thyroid cancer or a benign thyroid nodule (not recorded which). Some clones in this sample may be carry-over from other donors' samples. Sequencing was done on a sample of blood. The chain employs TRBV19 and TRBJ2-2; D ambiguous. The CDR3 DNA sequence: TGTGCCAGTAGGGAGACCGGGGAGCTGTTTTTT. It codes for CASRETGELFF.